This T cell receptor (beta chain) was identified in a study of CD4 T cells in relation to SARS-CoV-2 and coronaviruses. About the research overall: ViraFEST: approximately ten-day antigen culture of PBMCs, then TCR beta CDR3 sequencing. Overall study results and limits: In approximately 70% of donors, memory CD4+ clonotypes crossrecognized SARS-CoV-2 and at least one common cold coronavirus spike.

This CDR3 has 16 amino acids. The V and J ends lost 0 bases and 5 bases, in that order; junction bases with no gene match: 8. Germline CDR1 reads SGHRS; CDR2 reads YFSETQ. CD4+ T cells from unexposed donors were obtained before the COVID-19 pandemic (2011-2018). The cells were cultured for 10 days before CD4+ T cells were isolated. Note on this clone: As yet, its antigen is unknown.

Here immunoSEQ multiplex PCR was the method, and the copy in TCRdb shows in-frame clones only, minus some. The sample yields tens of thousands of clones, over 60% seen once. The chain carries TRBV5-1 and TRBJ2-3, with TRBD2 matching over 8 bases. What was sequenced was CD4+ T cells from PBMCs, cultured in vitro. This TCR was sampled from a human donor in good health. The DNA for the CDR3 is TGCGCCAGCAGCTTGGCCGACGGGAGGGCCGGAGATACGCAGTATTTT. Translated: CASSLADGRAGDTQYF.